The present T cell receptor beta chain was sequenced within a study of T cells after yellow fever vaccination. Points from the study as a whole: Post-booster reappearance was seen for most primary-vaccination clones (about 96% CD4, about 88% CD8).

Germline CDR1 MNHEY, CDR2 SVGEGT. Trimming stripped 2 bases from V and 5 bases from J, with 13 bases between. CDR3 size: 14 residues. In its sample, this clonotype was seen a few times. Its antigen is undetermined. From the 5' RACE reads, TCRdb called clonotypes with MiXCR, one entry per CDR3 protein. The data show some 120,000 distinct CDR3 sequences, about 8.4% seen once. This sequence originates from a man younger than 35 who received the YFV17D yellow fever vaccine. This sample comprised CD8+ T cells sorted from PBMCs, obtained on the day of the yellow fever booster vaccination. The chain recombines TRBV6-2 or TRBV6-3 with TRBJ2-7; D is possibly TRBD2 (6 bases). The CDR3 sequence: CASSYKGRFHEQYV. In DNA form, the CDR3 reads TGTGCCAGCAGTTACAAAGGGAGGTTCCACGAGCAGTACGTC.